Listed below are T cell receptor beta chains from one sample, sequenced in a study of control samples from healthy donors and cancer patients. Only in-frame clones appear in the TCRdb table, and some are missing; sequencing was by immunoSEQ multiplex PCR. The sample includes under 80,000 clones, approximately 93% of them seen just once. Input material: PBMCs. The receptors come from a woman between 40 and 50 years old with lung cancer. CDR3s include the opening cysteine and the closing phenylalanine or tryptophan. Fields, in order: V gene, D gene, J gene, CDR3 protein, CDR3 DNA. The D gene is left open where the match is weak.

TRBV10-3	.	TRBJ2-2	CANSFGQGTGELFF	TGTGCCAATTCTTTCGGGCAGGGTACCGGGGAGCTGTTTTTT
TRBV3-1/TRBV3-2	.	TRBJ2-1	CASSHPTAARDNEQFF	TGTGCCAGCAGCCATCCGACAGCCGCTAGGGACAATGAGCAGTTCTTC
TRBV6-5	TRBD2	TRBJ2-7	CASSILAGGGYEQYF	TGTGCCAGCAGCATTCTAGCGGGGGGCGGGTACGAGCAGTACTTC
TRBV25-1	.	TRBJ1-5	CATGQIGNQPQHF	TGTGCCACCGGACAGATTGGGAATCAGCCCCAGCATTTT
TRBV18	TRBD1	TRBJ2-1	CASSPRDRGRTYNEQFF	TGTGCCAGCTCACCACGCGACAGGGGAAGGACCTACAATGAGCAGTTCTTC
TRBV5-4	TRBD1	TRBJ1-1	CASSWKGALNTEAFF	TGTGCCAGCAGCTGGAAGGGGGCCCTGAACACTGAAGCTTTCTTT
TRBV19	.	TRBJ1-3	CASSYRTPGNTIYF	TGTGCCAGTAGTTATCGGACACCTGGAAACACCATATATTTT
TRBV19	.	TRBJ2-2	CASSIGGGELFF	TGTGCCAGTAGTATAGGGGGCGGGGAGCTGTTTTTT
TRBV9	TRBD1	TRBJ1-1	CASSVGPRTGNTEAFF	TGTGCCAGCAGCGTCGGCCCTAGGACAGGGAACACTGAAGCTTTCTTT
TRBV5-4	.	TRBJ2-7	CASSLDRDSTYEQYF	TGTGCCAGCAGCTTGGACAGAGACTCAACCTACGAGCAGTACTTC
TRBV5-1	.	TRBJ2-7	CASSLGRSYEQYF	TGCGCCAGCAGCTTGGGAAGGTCCTACGAGCAGTACTTC
TRBV12-5	.	TRBJ2-1	CASVLAPRQGYNEQFF	TGTGCTAGTGTCCTTGCCCCCCGGCAGGGGTACAATGAGCAGTTCTTC
TRBV3-1/TRBV3-2	TRBD1	TRBJ2-7	CASSQLGQGDEQYF	TGTGCCAGCAGCCAACTGGGACAGGGGGACGAGCAGTACTTC
TRBV7-2	.	TRBJ2-2	CASSLYVTGELFF	TGTGCCAGCAGCTTATATGTAACCGGGGAGCTGTTTTTT